The rows below give T cell receptor beta chains drawn from one sample of a study of shared clonotypes between healthy human individuals. Clones were sequenced by immunoSEQ multiplex PCR, and TCRdb holds only the in-frame ones, with some missing. The sample has fewer than 650,000 clones; around 81% are singletons. Sequencing input: PBMCs. All receptors come from a woman between 35 and 50 years old in good health. Some clones in this sample may be carry-over from other donors' samples. Both conserved end residues are part of each CDR3. D genes are given only for firm matches. A clone size is listed for some rows: how often the clone was seen (once, few, many), or a class if it is expanded.

D gene: TRBD2; clone size: few; J gene: TRBJ2-7; V gene: TRBV7-2; CDR3 protein: CASSPRPGGKVYEQYF; CDR3 DNA: TGTGCCAGCAGCCCAAGGCCGGGAGGGAAGGTCTACGAGCAGTACTTC
D gene: TRBD2; clone size: .; J gene: TRBJ2-1; V gene: TRBV27; CDR3 protein: CASSSSGRASGEQFF; CDR3 DNA: TGTGCCAGCAGTTCTAGCGGGAGGGCCTCTGGTGAGCAGTTCTTC
D gene: .; clone size: once; J gene: TRBJ2-5; V gene: TRBV2; CDR3 protein: CASHAHRGRGETQYF; CDR3 DNA: TGTGCCAGCCATGCTCATAGAGGGCGCGGAGAGACCCAGTACTTC
D gene: .; clone size: .; J gene: TRBJ1-1; V gene: TRBV6-1; CDR3 protein: CASSEETAFTEAFF; CDR3 DNA: TGTGCCAGCAGTGAGGAAACCGCGTTCACTGAAGCTTTCTTT
D gene: TRBD2; clone size: .; J gene: TRBJ2-7; V gene: TRBV28; CDR3 protein: CASSLGLAGLKGEQYF; CDR3 DNA: TGTGCCAGCAGTTTAGGACTAGCGGGACTCAAAGGCGAGCAGTACTTC
D gene: TRBD2; clone size: .; J gene: TRBJ2-7; V gene: TRBV19; CDR3 protein: CASSSSSGRAYEQYF; CDR3 DNA: TGTGCCAGTAGTTCTTCTAGCGGGAGGGCCTACGAGCAGTACTTC
D gene: .; clone size: .; J gene: TRBJ2-7; V gene: TRBV5-1; CDR3 protein: CASSPRAGQGREQYF; CDR3 DNA: TGCGCCAGCAGCCCCCGGGCGGGGCAGGGGCGGGAGCAGTACTTC
D gene: .; clone size: once; J gene: TRBJ2-2; V gene: TRBV19; CDR3 protein: CASKGQRNTGELFF; CDR3 DNA: TGTGCCAGTAAAGGACAAAGGAACACCGGGGAGCTGTTTTTT
D gene: TRBD2; clone size: .; J gene: TRBJ2-1; V gene: TRBV18; CDR3 protein: CASSPGLSNEQFF; CDR3 DNA: TGTGCCAGCTCACCGGGACTAAGTAATGAGCAGTTCTTC
D gene: .; clone size: .; J gene: TRBJ2-2; V gene: TRBV7-2; CDR3 protein: CASSLGLGVTGELFF; CDR3 DNA: TGTGCCAGCAGCTTAGGCCTGGGAGTTACCGGGGAGCTGTTTTTT
D gene: TRBD2; clone size: .; J gene: TRBJ2-7; V gene: TRBV6-1; CDR3 protein: CASSETGLATDEQYF; CDR3 DNA: TGTGCCAGCAGTGAGACGGGACTAGCGACCGACGAGCAGTACTTC
D gene: .; clone size: few; J gene: TRBJ1-2; V gene: TRBV14; CDR3 protein: CASSQGLQTGYTF; CDR3 DNA: TGTGCCAGCAGCCAAGGTCTCCAGACGGGCTACACCTTC
D gene: TRBD2; clone size: few; J gene: TRBJ2-1; V gene: TRBV9; CDR3 protein: CASTRLAGWNEQFF; CDR3 DNA: TGTGCCAGCACCCGACTAGCCGGTTGGAATGAGCAGTTCTTC
D gene: TRBD1; clone size: .; J gene: TRBJ2-1; V gene: TRBV4-2; CDR3 protein: CASSQEGTGTDEQFF; CDR3 DNA: TGTGCCAGCAGCCAAGAAGGGACAGGCACCGATGAGCAGTTCTTC
D gene: .; clone size: .; J gene: TRBJ1-2; V gene: TRBV7-9; CDR3 protein: CASSLGLGSVEGYTF; CDR3 DNA: TGTGCCAGCAGCTTAGGGCTGGGGTCGGTAGAAGGCTACACCTTC
D gene: .; clone size: .; J gene: TRBJ2-1; V gene: TRBV2; CDR3 protein: CASKWDQGSEQFF; CDR3 DNA: TGTGCCAGCAAATGGGATCAGGGAAGTGAGCAGTTCTTC
D gene: TRBD1; clone size: .; J gene: TRBJ2-1; V gene: TRBV28; CDR3 protein: CASRSTGGNPGPYEQFF; CDR3 DNA: TGTGCCAGCAGGTCGACAGGGGGTAACCCAGGCCCCTATGAGCAGTTCTTC
D gene: .; clone size: .; J gene: TRBJ2-7; V gene: TRBV30; CDR3 protein: CAWRGQDGLLKYEQYF; CDR3 DNA: TGTGCCTGGAGGGGGCAGGACGGGCTGCTAAAGTACGAGCAGTACTTC
D gene: .; clone size: .; J gene: TRBJ2-3; V gene: TRBV14; CDR3 protein: CASSRLSGPGTDTQYF; CDR3 DNA: TGTGCCAGCAGCCGCCTGAGCGGGCCGGGCACAGATACGCAGTATTTT
D gene: TRBD1; clone size: .; J gene: TRBJ1-1; V gene: TRBV4-2; CDR3 protein: CASSQDQDRTEAFF; CDR3 DNA: TGTGCCAGCAGCCAAGATCAGGACAGGACTGAAGCTTTCTTT
D gene: TRBD2; clone size: .; J gene: TRBJ2-1; V gene: TRBV28; CDR3 protein: CASTGTSGRTYNEQFF; CDR3 DNA: TGTGCCAGCACTGGGACTAGCGGAAGGACCTACAATGAGCAGTTCTTC
D gene: TRBD1; clone size: .; J gene: TRBJ2-7; V gene: TRBV29-1; CDR3 protein: CSVDPGTGDYEQYF; CDR3 DNA: TGCAGCGTTGACCCCGGGACAGGAGACTACGAGCAGTACTTC
D gene: .; clone size: .; J gene: TRBJ2-2; V gene: TRBV5-4; CDR3 protein: CASSFQRSNTGELFF; CDR3 DNA: TGTGCCAGCAGCTTTCAGCGGTCGAACACCGGGGAGCTGTTTTTT
D gene: .; clone size: .; J gene: TRBJ2-5; V gene: TRBV7-8; CDR3 protein: CASSPGEVGYETQYF; CDR3 DNA: TGTGCCAGCAGCCCCGGCGAGGTTGGGTATGAGACCCAGTACTTC
D gene: .; clone size: once; J gene: TRBJ1-5; V gene: TRBV20-1; CDR3 protein: CSAGNQPQHF; CDR3 DNA: TGCAGTGCTGGGAATCAGCCCCAGCATTTT
D gene: .; clone size: .; J gene: TRBJ2-7; V gene: TRBV29-1; CDR3 protein: CSALRGGEQYF; CDR3 DNA: TGCAGCGCCCTAAGGGGGGGCGAGCAGTACTTC
D gene: TRBD1; clone size: once; J gene: TRBJ1-1; V gene: TRBV13; CDR3 protein: CASSEAQGGANTEAFF; CDR3 DNA: TGTGCCAGCAGTGAAGCGCAGGGGGGGGCGAACACTGAAGCTTTCTTT
D gene: .; clone size: .; J gene: TRBJ2-2; V gene: TRBV28; CDR3 protein: CASSSGDAGELFF; CDR3 DNA: TGTGCCAGCAGTAGTGGGGACGCCGGGGAGCTGTTTTTT
D gene: .; clone size: .; J gene: TRBJ2-2; V gene: TRBV6-1; CDR3 protein: CASTQGAVGAGELFF; CDR3 DNA: TGTGCCAGCACCCAGGGCGCGGTAGGTGCCGGGGAGCTGTTTTTT
D gene: TRBD2; clone size: few; J gene: TRBJ2-4; V gene: TRBV4-2; CDR3 protein: CASSQDSGGVTKNIQYF; CDR3 DNA: TGTGCCAGCAGCCAAGATAGCGGGGGGGTAACCAAAAACATTCAGTACTTC
D gene: .; clone size: .; J gene: TRBJ1-2; V gene: TRBV6-1; CDR3 protein: CASSEVSTWGYGYTF; CDR3 DNA: TGTGCCAGCAGTGAAGTATCAACATGGGGCTATGGCTACACCTTC
D gene: .; clone size: few; J gene: TRBJ2-6; V gene: TRBV30; CDR3 protein: CACPPRGTGANVLTF; CDR3 DNA: TGTGCCTGTCCCCCCAGGGGTACTGGGGCCAACGTCCTGACTTTC
D gene: TRBD2; clone size: .; J gene: TRBJ2-7; V gene: TRBV7-6; CDR3 protein: CASSREPAGFSYEQYF; CDR3 DNA: TGTGCCAGCAGCCGAGAACCAGCGGGGTTCTCCTACGAGCAGTACTTC
D gene: .; clone size: .; J gene: TRBJ2-7; V gene: TRBV14; CDR3 protein: CASSQDGREQYF; CDR3 DNA: TGTGCCAGCAGCCAAGATGGACGCGAGCAGTACTTC
D gene: .; clone size: few; J gene: TRBJ1-5; V gene: TRBV28; CDR3 protein: CASSWASGQGFF; CDR3 DNA: TGTGCCAGCAGTTGGGCGTCTGGGCAGGGTTTTTTC
D gene: TRBD2; clone size: .; J gene: TRBJ2-3; V gene: TRBV7-3; CDR3 protein: CASSLTTSGSTDTQYF; CDR3 DNA: TGTGCCAGCAGCCTTACGACTAGCGGTAGCACAGATACGCAGTATTTT
D gene: .; clone size: few; J gene: TRBJ1-1; V gene: TRBV25-1; CDR3 protein: CASSEMGQVEAFF; CDR3 DNA: TGTGCCAGCAGTGAAATGGGGCAGGTTGAAGCTTTCTTT